One and the same sample provided the 13 T cell receptor beta chains below, sequenced in a study of blood T cell repertoires in COVID-19. This table comes from immunoSEQ multiplex PCR, and its TCRdb copy is limited to in-frame clones, with some not included. The sample contains around 110,000 clones, around four fifths of which appear only once. Input material: peripheral blood. The receptors come from a man aged 25 to 45 with acute or convalescent COVID-19.

The V gene is TRBV9, the J gene TRBJ1-6; 10 nucleotides agree with TRBD1. The trim removed 3 bases at V and 2 bases at J, leaving 5 bases unmatched. From germline, CDR1 is SGDLS and CDR2 YYNGEE. CDR3 length: 17 residues. CDR3: CASSDRQGAAYNSPLHF. The CDR3 nucleotides are TGTGCCAGCAGCGACAGACAGGGGGCGGCCTATAATTCACCCCTCCACTTT.

The chain recombines TRBV6-5 with TRBJ2-7, with 7 positions matching TRBD1. CDR1 MNHEY and CDR2 SVGAGI come from the germline V gene. CDR3 size: 14 residues. V was clipped by 7 bases and J by 5 bases; unmatched bases: 11. The DNA for the CDR3 is TGTGCCAGCACCCCATGGACAGGATGGGACGAGCAGTACGTC. The encoded protein is CASTPWTGWDEQYV.

The V and J genes are TRBV4-1 and TRBJ2-3; 8 positions match TRBD1. Trimming removed 5 bases from V and 0 bases from J; junction bases left unmatched: 4. Germline V CDR1 and CDR2: MGHRA, YSYEKL. There are 15 residues in the CDR3. The CDR3 DNA reads as TGCGCCAGCAGCGCCAGGACAGGGAGCACAGATACGCAGTATTTT. This translates into CASSARTGSTDTQYF.

The rearrangement links TRBV11-3 to TRBJ1-5, with no clear D. Trimming removed 2 bases from V and 6 bases from J, with 14 bases in between. The germline V gene has CDR1 SGHNT and CDR2 YENEEA. The CDR3 consists of 15 residues. The CDR3, as DNA: TGTGCCAGCAGCTTATCGACCAACGAGGGTCAGCCCCAGCATTTT. Protein sequence: CASSLSTNEGQPQHF.

The chain recombines TRBV14 with TRBJ1-2; 7 bases agree with TRBD1. In germline, CDR1 is SGHDN, CDR2 FVKESK. This CDR3 region has 16 residues. Trimming at V came to 3 bases and at J to 0 bases, leaving 7 bases not matched to a gene. CDR3 protein: CASSQGVGQANYGYTF. The DNA for the CDR3 is TGTGCCAGCAGCCAGGGTGTCGGACAGGCTAACTATGGCTACACCTTC.

The chain joins TRBV5-6 to TRBJ2-7, with D possibly TRBD1 on 5 matching bases. CDR3 length: 15 residues. V lost 2 bases, J lost 0 bases, and 12 bases lay in between. Germline CDR1 and CDR2: SGHDT and YYEEEE. The CDR3 DNA is TGTGCCAGCAGCTTTTGGGGCAGGAGCTCCTACGAGCAGTACGTC. Its protein product is CASSFWGRSSYEQYV.

The gene calls are TRBV2 and TRBJ1-3; D ambiguous. CDR1 and CDR2 (germline): SNHLY, FYNNEI. The length of the CDR3 is 17 residues. V was pared by 4 bases and J by 0 bases, with 16 bases between. For the CDR3, the DNA is TGTGCCAGCAGTGTAAGATCCTCGGGTGTCTCTGGAAACACCATATATTTT. Its protein product is CASSVRSSGVSGNTIYF.

The CDR3 reads CASSLSQGLSYGYTF. CDR3 nucleotides: TGTGCCAGCAGCTTGAGCCAGGGCCTATCCTATGGCTACACCTTC. J is TRBJ1-2 and V is TRBV5-4; perhaps TRBD1 as D (5 bases). The CDR3 has 15 residues. CDR1 is SGHNT, CDR2 YYREEE, per germline (reference sequence). Trimming removed 1 base from V and 4 bases from J, with 14 bases in between.

The chain uses TRBV18 and TRBJ2-7; unclear D gene. Germline V gene sequence: CDR1 KGHSH, CDR2 LQKENI. V lost 3 bases and J 6 bases, leaving 15 bases between the germline ends. This CDR3 region has 14 residues. The CDR3 DNA is TGTGCCAGCTCACCTAGGCGAGGAATCTCCGAGCAGTACGTC. It yields the protein CASSPRRGISEQYV.

The chain uses TRBV5-8 and TRBJ2-7; possibly TRBD2 for D (5 bases). The CDR3 is made up of 12 amino acids. V lost 0 bases and J lost 4, with 5 bases in between. CDR1 is SGHTS and CDR2 is YDEGEE in the germline V gene. CDR3 DNA: TGTGCCAGCAGCTTGGGGACTTACGAGCAGTACGTC. It specifies CASSLGTYEQYV.

The J gene is TRBJ1-1, the V gene TRBV10-3; the match to TRBD1 covers 11 bases. The CDR3 is made up of 15 amino acids. The ends lost 4 bases at V and 8 bases at J; junction bases unmatched: 9. The V gene's germline CDR1 is ENHRY and CDR2 SYGVKD. CDR3 region: CAISGDRGKKGEAFF. The CDR3 DNA is TGTGCCATCAGTGGGGACAGGGGGAAGAAAGGCGAAGCTTTCTTT.

This clone appeared many times. The gene calls are TRBV9 and TRBJ1-1; D uncertain. This CDR3 contains 15 residues. Trimming removed 1 base from V and 4 bases from J, with 14 bases in between. Germline lookup yields CDR1 SGDLS and CDR2 YYNGEE. DNA for the CDR3: TGTGCCAGCAGCGTAACGGGAAAACCCGGCACTGAAGCTTTCTTT. Translation: CASSVTGKPGTEAFF.

This chain's CDR3 is CASSGREYNEQFF. The CDR3 region has the DNA TGTGCCAGTAGTGGCCGGGAATACAATGAGCAGTTCTTC. V gene TRBV19 combines with J gene TRBJ2-1; a weak D match, TRBD2 (5 bases). This CDR3 region has 13 residues. Trimming took 5 bases from V and 4 from J, leaving 9 bases between them. Per germline, CDR1 LNHDA and CDR2 SQIVND (reference sequence).